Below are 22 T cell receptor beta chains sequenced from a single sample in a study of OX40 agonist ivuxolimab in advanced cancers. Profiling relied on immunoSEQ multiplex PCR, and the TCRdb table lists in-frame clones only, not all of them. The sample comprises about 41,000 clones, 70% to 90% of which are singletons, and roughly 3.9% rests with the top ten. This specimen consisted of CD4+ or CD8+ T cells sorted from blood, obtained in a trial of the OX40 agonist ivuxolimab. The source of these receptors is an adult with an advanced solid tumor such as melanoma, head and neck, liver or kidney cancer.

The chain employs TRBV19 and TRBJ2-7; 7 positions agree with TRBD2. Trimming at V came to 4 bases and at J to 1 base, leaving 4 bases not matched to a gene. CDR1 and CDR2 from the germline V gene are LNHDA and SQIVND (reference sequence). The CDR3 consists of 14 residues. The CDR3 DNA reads TGTGCCAGTAGTAGGGCTAGCGGTTCCTACGAGCAGTACTTC. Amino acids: CASSRASGSYEQYF.

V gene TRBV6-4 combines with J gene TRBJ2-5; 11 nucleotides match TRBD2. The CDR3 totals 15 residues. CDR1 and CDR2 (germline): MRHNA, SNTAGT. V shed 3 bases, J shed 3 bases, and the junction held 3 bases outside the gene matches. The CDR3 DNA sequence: TGTGCCAGCAGTGAACTGGGACTAGCGGAAGAGACCCAGTACTTC. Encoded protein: CASSELGLAEETQYF.

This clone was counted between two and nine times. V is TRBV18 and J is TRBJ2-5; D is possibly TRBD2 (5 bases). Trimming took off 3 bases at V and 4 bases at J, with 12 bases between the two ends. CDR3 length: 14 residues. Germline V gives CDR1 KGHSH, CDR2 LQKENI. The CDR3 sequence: CASSPGVSGETQYF. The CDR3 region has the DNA TGTGCCAGCTCACCGGGAGTCTCGGGAGAGACCCAGTACTTC.

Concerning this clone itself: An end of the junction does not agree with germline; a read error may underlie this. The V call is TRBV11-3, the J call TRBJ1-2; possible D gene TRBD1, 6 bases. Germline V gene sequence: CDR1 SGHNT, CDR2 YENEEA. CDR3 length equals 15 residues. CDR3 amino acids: CASSTPGGGGSGHTF. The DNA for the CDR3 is TGTGCCAGCAGCACACCAGGAGGGGGAGGCTCTGGCCACACCTTC.

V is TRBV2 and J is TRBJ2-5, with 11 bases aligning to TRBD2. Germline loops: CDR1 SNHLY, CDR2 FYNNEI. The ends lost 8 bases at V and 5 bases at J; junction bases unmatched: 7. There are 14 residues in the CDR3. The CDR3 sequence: CASDSGRARETQYF. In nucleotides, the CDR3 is TGTGCCAGCGATAGCGGGAGGGCACGGGAGACCCAGTACTTC. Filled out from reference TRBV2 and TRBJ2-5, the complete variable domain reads EPEVTQTPSHQVTQMGQEVILRCVPISNHLYFYWYRQILGQKVEFLVSFYNNEISEKSEIFDDQFSVERPDGSNFTLKIRSTKLEDSAMYFCASDSGRARETQYFGPGTRLLVL.

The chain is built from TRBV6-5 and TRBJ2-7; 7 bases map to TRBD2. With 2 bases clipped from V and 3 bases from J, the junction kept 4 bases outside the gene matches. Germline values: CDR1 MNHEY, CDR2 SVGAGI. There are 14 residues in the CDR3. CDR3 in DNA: TGTGCCAGCAGTTACCTTGGACTAGGCTACGAGCAGTACTTC. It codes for CASSYLGLGYEQYF.

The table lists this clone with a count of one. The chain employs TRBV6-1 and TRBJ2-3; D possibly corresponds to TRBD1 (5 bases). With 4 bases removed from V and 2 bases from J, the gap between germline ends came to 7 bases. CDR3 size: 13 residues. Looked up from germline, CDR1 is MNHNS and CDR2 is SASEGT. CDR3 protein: CASSARVTDTQYF. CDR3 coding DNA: TGTGCCAGCAGTGCCAGGGTCACAGATACGCAGTATTTT.

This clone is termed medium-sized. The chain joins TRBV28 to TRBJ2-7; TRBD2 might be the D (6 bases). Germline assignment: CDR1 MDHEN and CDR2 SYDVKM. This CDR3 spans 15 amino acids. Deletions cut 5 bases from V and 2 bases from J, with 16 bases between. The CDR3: CASSLRGGLAYEQYF. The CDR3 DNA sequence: TGTGCCAGCAGTCTTCGTGGAGGGCTCGCCTACGAGCAGTACTTC.

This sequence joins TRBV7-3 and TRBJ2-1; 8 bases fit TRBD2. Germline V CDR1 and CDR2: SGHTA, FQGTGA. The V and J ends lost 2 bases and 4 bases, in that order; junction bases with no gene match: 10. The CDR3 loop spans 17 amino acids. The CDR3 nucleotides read TGTGCCAGCAGCTTATCCCCGAGCGGGAGCAGATACAATGAGCAGTTCTTC. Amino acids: CASSLSPSGSRYNEQFF. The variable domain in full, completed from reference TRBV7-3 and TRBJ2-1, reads GAGVSQTPSNKVTEKGKYVELRCDPISGHTALYWYRQSLGQGPEFLIYFQGTGAADDSGLPNDRFFAVRPEGSVSTLKIQRTERGDSAVYLCASSLSPSGSRYNEQFFGPGTRLTVL.

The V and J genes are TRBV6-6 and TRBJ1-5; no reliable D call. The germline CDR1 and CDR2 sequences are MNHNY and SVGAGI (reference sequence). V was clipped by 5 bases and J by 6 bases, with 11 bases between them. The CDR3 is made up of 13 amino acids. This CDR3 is CASSRIVGQPQHF. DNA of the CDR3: TGTGCCAGCAGTCGCATCGTGGGTCAGCCCCAGCATTTT.

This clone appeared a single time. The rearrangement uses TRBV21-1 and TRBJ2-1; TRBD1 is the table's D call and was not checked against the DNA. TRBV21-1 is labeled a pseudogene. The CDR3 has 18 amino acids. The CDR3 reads CASSNGTGALSSYNEQFF. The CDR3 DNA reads TGTGCCAGCAGCAACGGGACAGGGGCTCTGAGCTCCTACAATGAGCAGTTCTTC.

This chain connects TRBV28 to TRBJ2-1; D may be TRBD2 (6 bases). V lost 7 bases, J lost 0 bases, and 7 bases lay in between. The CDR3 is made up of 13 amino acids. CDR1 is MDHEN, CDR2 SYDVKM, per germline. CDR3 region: CASTSDSYNEQFF. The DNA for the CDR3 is TGTGCCAGCACTAGCGACTCCTACAATGAGCAGTTCTTC.

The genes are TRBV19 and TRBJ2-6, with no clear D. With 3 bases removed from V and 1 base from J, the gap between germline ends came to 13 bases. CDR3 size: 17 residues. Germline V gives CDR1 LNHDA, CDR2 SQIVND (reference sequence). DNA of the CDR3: TGTGCCAGTAGTATTGAAGCAGTTACTTCTGGGGCCAACGTCCTGACTTTC. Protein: CASSIEAVTSGANVLTF.

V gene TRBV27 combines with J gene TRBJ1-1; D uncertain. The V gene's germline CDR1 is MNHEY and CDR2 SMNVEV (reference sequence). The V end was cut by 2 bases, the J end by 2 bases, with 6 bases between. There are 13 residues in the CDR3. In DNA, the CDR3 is TGTGCCAGCAGTTTACTGGGAAACACTGAAGCTTTCTTT. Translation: CASSLLGNTEAFF.

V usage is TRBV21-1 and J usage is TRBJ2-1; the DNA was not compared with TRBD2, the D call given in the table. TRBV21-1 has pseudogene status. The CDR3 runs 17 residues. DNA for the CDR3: TGTGCCAGCCCCAGGGAGGGGGCGGATAGCGGGAGAAATGAGCAGTTCTTC. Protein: CASPREGADSGRNEQFF.

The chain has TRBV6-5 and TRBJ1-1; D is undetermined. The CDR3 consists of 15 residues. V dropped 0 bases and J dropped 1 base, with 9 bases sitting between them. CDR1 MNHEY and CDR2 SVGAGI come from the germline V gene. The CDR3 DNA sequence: TGTGCCAGCAGTTACTCGAGGCAGTGGAACACTGAAGCTTTCTTT. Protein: CASSYSRQWNTEAFF.

The CDR3 bases are TGTGCCAGCAGCTTGGTAGCGTTAGATACGCAGTATTTT. Its translation: CASSLVALDTQYF. The rearrangement uses TRBV5-4 and TRBJ2-3, with a weak D call TRBD2 (5 bases). Germline assignment: CDR1 SGHNT and CDR2 YYREEE (reference sequence). The CDR3 has 13 amino acids. Trimming removed 0 bases from V and 5 bases from J, with 7 bases in between.

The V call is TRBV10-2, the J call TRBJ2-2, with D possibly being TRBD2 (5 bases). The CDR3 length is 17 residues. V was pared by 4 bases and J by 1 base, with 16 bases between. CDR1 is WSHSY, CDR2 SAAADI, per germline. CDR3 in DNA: TGCGCCAGCAGTGGGATGGCGATGGACTGGAACACCGGGGAGCTGTTTTTT. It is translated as CASSGMAMDWNTGELFF.

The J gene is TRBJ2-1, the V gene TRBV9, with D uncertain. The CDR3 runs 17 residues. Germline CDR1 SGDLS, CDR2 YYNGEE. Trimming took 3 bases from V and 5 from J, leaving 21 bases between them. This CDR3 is CASSAILEIGRNNEQFF. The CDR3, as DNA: TGTGCCAGCAGCGCGATCTTAGAAATCGGGCGAAACAATGAGCAGTTCTTC. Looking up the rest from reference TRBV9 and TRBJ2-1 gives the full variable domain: DSGVTQTPKHLITATGQRVTLRCSPRSGDLSVYWYQQSLDQGLQFLIQYYNGEERAKGNILERFSAQQFPDLHSELNLSSLELGDSALYFCASSAILEIGRNNEQFFGPGTRLTVL.

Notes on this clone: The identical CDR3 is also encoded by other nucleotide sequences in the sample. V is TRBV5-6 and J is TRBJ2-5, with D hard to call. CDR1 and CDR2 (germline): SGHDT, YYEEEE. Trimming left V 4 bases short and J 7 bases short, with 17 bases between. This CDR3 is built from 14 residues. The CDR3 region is CASSPGTRWGTQYF. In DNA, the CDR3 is TGTGCCAGCAGCCCCGGAACCAGGTGGGGGACCCAGTACTTC.

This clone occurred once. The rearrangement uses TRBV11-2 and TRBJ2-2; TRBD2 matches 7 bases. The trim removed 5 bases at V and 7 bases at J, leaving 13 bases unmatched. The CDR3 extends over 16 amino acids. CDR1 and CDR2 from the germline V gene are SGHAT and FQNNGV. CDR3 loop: CASSAWGGRAHGELFF. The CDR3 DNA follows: TGTGCCAGCAGCGCTTGGGGAGGGAGGGCCCACGGGGAGCTGTTTTTT.

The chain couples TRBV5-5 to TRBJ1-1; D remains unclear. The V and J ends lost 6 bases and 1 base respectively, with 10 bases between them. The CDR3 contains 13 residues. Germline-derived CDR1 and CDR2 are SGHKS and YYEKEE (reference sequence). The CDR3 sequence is CASKRTGNTEAFF. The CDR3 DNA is TGTGCCAGCAAAAGGACGGGGAACACTGAAGCTTTCTTT. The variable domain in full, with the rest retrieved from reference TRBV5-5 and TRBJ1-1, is DAGVTQSPTHLIKTRGQQVTLRCSPISGHKSVSWYQQVLGQGPQFIFQYYEKEERGRGNFPDRFSARQFPNYSSELNVNALLLGDSALYLCASKRTGNTEAFFGQGTRLTVV.